This T cell receptor beta chain was obtained from a study of OX40 agonist ivuxolimab in advanced cancers. Study findings and constraints: Low normalized T-cell clonal expansion was also seen in some nonresponders. Circulating CD4+ and CD8+ T cells showed clonal expansion by week 6 at 0.1 to 3.0 mg/kg. The mean number of expanded clones was higher in CD8+ T cells than in CD4+.

The method was immunoSEQ multiplex PCR; TCRdb's version includes in-frame clones alone and lacks a portion of them. This sample has 75,000 to 100,000 clones; about 80% occur once, and the top ten carry roughly 5.8%. The V gene's germline CDR1 is MNHEY and CDR2 SMNVEV (reference sequence). The CDR3 is 15 amino acids. The trim removed 5 bases at V and 9 bases at J, leaving 15 bases unmatched. On this clone: Its cognate antigen is unknown.

The rearrangement uses TRBV27 and TRBJ1-2; 7 bases map to TRBD1. The specimen comprised CD4+ or CD8+ T cells sorted from blood, sampled in a trial of the OX40 agonist ivuxolimab. The source of this sequence is an adult with an advanced solid tumor such as melanoma, head and neck, liver or kidney cancer. In DNA, the CDR3 is TGTGCCAGCAGTCCACACCCACGACAGGGAAAAAGCTACACCTTC. Translated, it gives CASSPHPRQGKSYTF.